This T cell receptor beta chain appears in the sequencing data of a study of blood T cell repertoires in COVID-19. About the study: Material from acute and convalescent COVID-19 was sourced from the United States, Italy and Spain.

Original analysis: Reference gene primer amplification yielded estimated nucleated cell counts. Libraries were prepared by immunoSEQ multiplex PCR; TCRdb keeps only in-frame clonotypes and omits some of them. That table gives V, J and clone size, and the DNA gave D and trimming. The table shows fewer than 400,000 clones, with 90% to 95% occurring only once. Material for sequencing was PBMCs or T cells enriched from blood (not recorded which). The clonotype originates from a woman aged 30 to 39 who had been exposed to COVID-19.

In nucleotides, the CDR3 is TGTGCCAGCACTCAGACAGGAGATTACGAGCAGTACTTC. Its protein product is CASTQTGDYEQYF. The V and J genes are TRBV7-9 and TRBJ2-7; a possible D gene is TRBD1 (6 bases). The CDR3 totals 13 residues. V dropped 7 bases and J dropped 4 bases, with 14 bases sitting between them. From germline, CDR1 is SEHNR and CDR2 FQNEAQ (reference sequence).